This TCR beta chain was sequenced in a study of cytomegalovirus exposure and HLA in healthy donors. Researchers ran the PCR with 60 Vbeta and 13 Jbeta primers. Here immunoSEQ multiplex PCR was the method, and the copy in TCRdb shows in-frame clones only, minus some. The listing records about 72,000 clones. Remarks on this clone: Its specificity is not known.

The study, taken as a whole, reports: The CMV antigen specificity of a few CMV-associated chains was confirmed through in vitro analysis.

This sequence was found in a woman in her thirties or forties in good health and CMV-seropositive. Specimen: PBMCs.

Here the CDR3 DNA reads TGTGCCAGCAGCCGGGGCGGGACTAGCACTTACGAGCAGTACTTC. This codes for CASSRGGTSTYEQYF. The rearrangement uses TRBV5-4 and TRBJ2-7; 9 bases align to TRBD2. CDR1 is SGHNT, CDR2 YYREEE, per germline (reference sequence). The CDR3 runs to 15 residues. V lost 4 bases, J lost 4 bases, and 9 bases stayed unmatched.